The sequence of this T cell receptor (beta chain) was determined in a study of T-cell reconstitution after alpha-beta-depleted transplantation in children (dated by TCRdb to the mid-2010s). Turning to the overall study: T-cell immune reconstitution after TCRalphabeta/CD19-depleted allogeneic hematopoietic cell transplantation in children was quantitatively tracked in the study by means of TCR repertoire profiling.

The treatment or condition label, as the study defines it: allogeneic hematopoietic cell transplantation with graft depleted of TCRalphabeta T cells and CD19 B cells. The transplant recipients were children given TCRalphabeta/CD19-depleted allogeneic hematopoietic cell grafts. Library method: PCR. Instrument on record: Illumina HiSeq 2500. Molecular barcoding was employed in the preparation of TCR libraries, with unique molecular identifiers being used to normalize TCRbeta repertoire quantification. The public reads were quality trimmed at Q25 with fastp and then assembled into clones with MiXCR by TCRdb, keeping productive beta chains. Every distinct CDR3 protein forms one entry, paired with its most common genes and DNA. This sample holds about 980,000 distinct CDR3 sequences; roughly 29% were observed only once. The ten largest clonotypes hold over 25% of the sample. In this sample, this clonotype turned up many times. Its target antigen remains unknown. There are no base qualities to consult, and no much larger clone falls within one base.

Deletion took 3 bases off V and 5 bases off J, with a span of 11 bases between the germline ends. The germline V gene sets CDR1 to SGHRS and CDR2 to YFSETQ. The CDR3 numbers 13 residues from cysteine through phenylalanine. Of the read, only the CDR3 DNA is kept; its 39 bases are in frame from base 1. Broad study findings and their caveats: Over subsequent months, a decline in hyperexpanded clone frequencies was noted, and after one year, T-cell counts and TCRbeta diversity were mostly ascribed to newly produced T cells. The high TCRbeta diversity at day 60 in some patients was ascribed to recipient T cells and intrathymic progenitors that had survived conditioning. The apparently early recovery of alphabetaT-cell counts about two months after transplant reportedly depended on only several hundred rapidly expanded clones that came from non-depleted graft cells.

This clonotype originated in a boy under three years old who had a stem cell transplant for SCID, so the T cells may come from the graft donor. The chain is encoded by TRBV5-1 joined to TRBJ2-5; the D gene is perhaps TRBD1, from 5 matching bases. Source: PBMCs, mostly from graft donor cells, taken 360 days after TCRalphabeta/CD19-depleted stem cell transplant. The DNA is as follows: TGCGCCAGCAGCTCGACAGCGCGGGAGACCCAGTACTTC. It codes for CASSSTARETQYF.